The next 26 T cell receptor beta chains were all read from a single sample in a study of cytomegalovirus exposure and HLA in healthy donors. Researchers ran the PCR with 60 Vbeta and 13 Jbeta primers. Data came from immunoSEQ multiplex PCR; TCRdb stores just in-frame clones and leaves some out. The sample yields 80,000 to 100,000 clones, over 70% seen once. The sample comprised PBMCs. The receptors here all came from a man aged 50 to 60 in good health and CMV-seropositive.

About this clone itself: At one end, the junction sequence differs from germline, possibly due to a read error. The chain links TRBV30 to TRBJ1-6; maybe TRBD1 (5 bases). Germline CDR1 reads GTSNPN; CDR2 reads SVGIG (reference sequence). There are 14 residues in the CDR3. The CDR3 protein is CAWSVYGGGSPLNF. The CDR3 DNA reads TGTGCCTGGAGTGTTTATGGGGGGGGTTCACCCCTCAACTTT.

The gene calls are TRBV6-5 and TRBJ1-2; 8 bases are shared with TRBD1. Germline V gene data show CDR1 as MNHEY and CDR2 as SVGAGI. There are 13 residues in the CDR3. V lost 7 bases and J lost 3; bases outside the gene matches: 4. CDR3 in amino acids: CASTGQGYYGYTF. CDR3 in DNA: TGTGCCAGCACCGGACAGGGTTACTATGGCTACACCTTC.

The gene calls are TRBV5-1 and TRBJ2-5, with D uncertain. The germline V gene has CDR1 SGHRS and CDR2 YFSETQ. V was pared by 0 bases and J by 2 bases, with 8 bases between. The CDR3 covers 14 residues. The CDR3 spells CASSLATSQETQYF. CDR3 nucleotides: TGCGCCAGCAGCTTGGCCACCAGTCAAGAGACCCAGTACTTC.

This chain connects TRBV5-1 to TRBJ1-1; maybe TRBD1 (6 bases). CDR1 is SGHRS and CDR2 is YFSETQ in the germline V gene. Trimming removed 1 base from V and 4 bases from J, with 11 bases in between. This CDR3 is built from 14 residues. The CDR3 sequence is CASSLYGGGTEAFF. DNA for the CDR3: TGCGCCAGCAGCTTGTATGGGGGCGGCACTGAAGCTTTCTTT. The full variable domain, completed using reference TRBV5-1 and TRBJ1-1, is KAGVTQTPRYLIKTRGQQVTLSCSPISGHRSVSWYQQTPGQGLQFLFEYFSETQRNKGNFPGRFSGRQFSNSRSEMNVSTLELGDSALYLCASSLYGGGTEAFFGQGTRLTVV.

The sample holds a few counts of this clone. The rearrangement links TRBV4-2 to TRBJ2-4; 7 bases fit TRBD1. V lost 0 bases, J lost 2 bases, and 7 bases stayed unmatched. This CDR3 is built from 17 residues. Germline V CDR1 and CDR2: LGHNA, YNFKEQ. DNA for the CDR3: TGTGCCAGCAGCCAAGATGGGTCAGGGGGAACCAAAAACATTCAGTACTTC. This encodes CASSQDGSGGTKNIQYF.

The V and J genes are TRBV13 and TRBJ2-1, with D possibly being TRBD2 (6 bases). Trimming took off 9 bases at V and 7 bases at J, with 22 bases between the two ends. The CDR3 length is 15 residues. Germline CDR1 is PRHDT and CDR2 is FYEKMQ (reference sequence). CDR3 DNA sequence: TGTGCCAGTAGCGCCCCGGGACTCCAACAAAATGAGCAGTTCTTC. As protein: CASSAPGLQQNEQFF.

The V gene is TRBV2, the J gene TRBJ1-6; 9 bases agree with TRBD1. Germline loops: CDR1 SNHLY, CDR2 FYNNEI. This CDR3 has 12 amino acids. With 5 bases clipped from V and 13 bases from J, the junction kept 3 bases outside the gene matches. CDR3 in amino acids: CASSPGTGPLHF. The CDR3 DNA sequence: TGTGCCAGCAGTCCCGGGACAGGGCCCCTCCACTTT. Using reference TRBV2 and TRBJ1-6 for the parts outside the CDR3, the full variable domain is EPEVTQTPSHQVTQMGQEVILRCVPISNHLYFYWYRQILGQKVEFLVSFYNNEISEKSEIFDDQFSVERPDGSNFTLKIRSTKLEDSAMYFCASSPGTGPLHFGNGTRLTVT.

The rearrangement links TRBV4-3 to TRBJ1-2; perhaps TRBD1 as D (6 bases). V lost 0 bases, J lost 7 bases, and 12 bases lay in between. The CDR3 consists of 14 residues. In germline, CDR1 is LGHNA, CDR2 YSLEER. In nucleotides, the CDR3 is TGCGCCAGCAGCCAAGATCACAGGGCGGGTGGCTACACCTTC. Protein: CASSQDHRAGGYTF.

The chain is built from TRBV13 and TRBJ1-2; the match to TRBD1 covers 8 bases. There are 15 residues in the CDR3. The ends lost 0 bases at V and 4 bases at J; junction bases unmatched: 4. The germline V gene has CDR1 PRHDT and CDR2 FYEKMQ (reference sequence). The chain's CDR3 is CASSLGGQGGYGYTF. DNA of the CDR3: TGTGCCAGCAGCTTAGGAGGACAGGGAGGCTATGGCTACACCTTC.

This clone was seen just once. The rearrangement links TRBV19 to TRBJ1-6, with TRBD1 matching 9 bases. Germline CDR1 and CDR2: LNHDA and SQIVND (reference sequence). This CDR3 is 15 amino acids long. Trimming cost V 5 bases and J 9 bases; bases outside gene matches: 8. CDR3 DNA: TGTGCCAGTAGTGAAGTGACAGGGGGGATTTCACCCCTCCACTTT. As protein: CASSEVTGGISPLHF.

The genes are TRBV12-5 and TRBJ1-6, with 7 bases matching TRBD1. Germline assignment: CDR1 LGHNT and CDR2 FRNRAP. The CDR3 sequence is 14 residues long. With V trimmed by 5 bases and J by 6 bases, 4 bases remained unmatched. The CDR3 DNA is TGTGCTAGTGGTCAGGGACAGACTAATTCACCCCTCCACTTT. Its protein is CASGQGQTNSPLHF.

V usage is TRBV28 and J usage is TRBJ1-5; D gene unclear. Germline V lookup: CDR1 MDHEN, CDR2 SYDVKM. V was pared by 7 bases and J by 4 bases, with 23 bases between. The CDR3 is made up of 17 amino acids. The CDR3 DNA reads TGTGCCAGCACCCCCCTGATGTGGGAGGTTAAGAATCAGCCCCAGCATTTT. Its protein product is CASTPLMWEVKNQPQHF.

The genes are TRBV5-6 and TRBJ2-4, with D possibly matching TRBD1 (5 bases). The CDR3 runs to 18 residues. The germline gives CDR1 SGHDT, CDR2 YYEEEE. V lost 0 bases to trimming and J lost 2 bases, with 18 bases between them. This CDR3 reads CASSLVADTVASKNIQYF. The CDR3 bases are TGTGCCAGCAGCTTGGTGGCGGACACAGTCGCGTCCAAAAACATTCAGTACTTC.

The chain combines TRBV15 with TRBJ1-4; D unresolved. Germline V lookup: CDR1 LNHNV, CDR2 YYDKDF (reference sequence). CDR3 length: 17 residues. V gave up 4 bases and J gave up 2 bases, with 17 bases separating them. The CDR3 sequence: CATSTGPLVPTNEKLFF. The CDR3 DNA follows: TGTGCCACCAGCACAGGTCCACTGGTCCCCACTAATGAAAAACTGTTTTTT.

A word on this clone: A junction boundary mismatches the germline segment, possibly from a read error. The chain combines TRBV9 with TRBJ1-6; 7 nucleotides line up with TRBD1. This CDR3 has 15 amino acids. Germline V CDR1 and CDR2: SGDLS, YYNGEE. CDR3 amino acids: CASSVALGGLSPLNF. Written as DNA, the CDR3 is TGTGCCAGCAGCGTAGCTTTAGGGGGCCTTTCACCCCTCAACTTT. The variable domain in full, completed from reference TRBV9 and TRBJ1-6, reads DSGVTQTPKHLITATGQRVTLRCSPRSGDLSVYWYQQSLDQGLQFLIQYYNGEERAKGNILERFSAQQFPDLHSELNLSSLELGDSALYFCASSVALGGLSPLNFGNGTRLTVT.

V gene TRBV18 combines with J gene TRBJ2-5, with TRBD2 as a possible D gene (6 bases). CDR3 size: 14 residues. Germline values: CDR1 KGHSH, CDR2 LQKENI. V dropped 0 bases and J dropped 4 bases, with 9 bases sitting between them. CDR3 DNA: TGTGCCAGCTCACCACCAGGGAGGCGAGAGACCCAGTACTTC. Protein product: CASSPPGRRETQYF.

The chain recombines TRBV7-2 with TRBJ2-5, with D possibly matching TRBD1 (6 bases). Germline CDR1 reads SGHTA; CDR2 reads FQGNSA. The V end was cut by 5 bases, the J end by 1 base, with 11 bases between. The CDR3 spans 14 residues. The CDR3 loop is CASSPGQIQETQYF. The CDR3 coding sequence is TGTGCCAGCAGCCCCGGACAGATCCAAGAGACCCAGTACTTC. The full variable domain, rest sourced from reference TRBV7-2 and TRBJ2-5, is GAGVSQSPSNKVTEKGKDVELRCDPISGHTALYWYRQSLGQGLEFLIYFQGNSAPDKSGLPSDRFSAERTGGSVSTLTIQRTQQEDSAVYLCASSPGQIQETQYFGPGTRLLVL.

The chain links TRBV6-1 to TRBJ2-7; 10 nucleotides line up with TRBD1. V lost 4 bases to trimming and J lost 4 bases; unmatched junction nucleotides: 10. Germline V gives CDR1 MNHNS, CDR2 SASEGT. The CDR3 is 16 residues long. In nucleotides, the CDR3 is TGTGCCAGCAGTGCACCGGCCGGGACAGGGGCGTACGAGCAGTACTTC. Its protein is CASSAPAGTGAYEQYF.

The chain has TRBV7-2 and TRBJ2-3, with 10 bases aligning to TRBD2. From germline, CDR1 is SGHTA and CDR2 FQGNSA. This CDR3 is 17 amino acids long. The V gene end was trimmed by 8 bases and the J gene end by 4 bases; junction bases not matched to a gene: 15. The CDR3 region has the DNA TGTGCCAGCGCTCCTCCCACCGGGACTAGCGCTGCAGATACGCAGTATTTT. Residues: CASAPPTGTSAADTQYF.

The V and J genes are TRBV4-3 and TRBJ1-4; no reliable D call. Trimming shortened V by 0 bases and J by 6 bases, and 8 bases separated the two germline ends. In germline, CDR1 is LGHNA, CDR2 YSLEER. The CDR3 has 14 residues. The DNA for the CDR3 is TGCGCCAGCAGCCAAGAGGCTCAGTATGAAAAACTGTTTTTT. Residues: CASSQEAQYEKLFF.

The chain has TRBV27 and TRBJ2-3, with D possibly matching TRBD1 (6 bases). Trimming shortened V by 2 bases and J by 1 base, and 13 bases separated the two germline ends. Germline V gives CDR1 MNHEY, CDR2 SMNVEV (reference sequence). The CDR3 has 16 residues. CDR3 residues: CASSLEAAGGTDTQYF. In DNA, the CDR3 is TGTGCCAGCAGTTTAGAGGCGGCAGGGGGCACAGATACGCAGTATTTT.

Notes on this clone: The junction differs from germline at one of its ends, possibly a read error. The chain has TRBV15 and TRBJ1-5, with no clear D. Germline V gene lookup returns CDR1 LNHNV and CDR2 YYDKDF (reference sequence). The CDR3 has 17 amino acids. As DNA, the CDR3 is TGTGCCACCAGCAGGGATTACGCAAGTTTTAGCAATCAGCCCCAGAATTTT. Encoded protein: CATSRDYASFSNQPQNF.

CDR3 nucleotide sequence: TGTGCCAGCAGCAAAGCCGGGACAGGGGGCGGCAATCAGCCCCAGCATTTT. Encoded protein: CASSKAGTGGGNQPQHF. V and J are TRBV21-1 and TRBJ1-5; TRBD1 is the table's D call and was not checked against the DNA. TRBV21-1 is a known pseudogene. The CDR3 runs to 17 residues.

CDR3 DNA: TGTGCCAGCAGTCCTCGGACAGGGGGCAATTCACCCCTCCACTTT. It translates to CASSPRTGGNSPLHF. The chain is built from TRBV6-5 and TRBJ1-6, with 11 nucleotides matching TRBD1. Germline CDR1 is MNHEY and CDR2 is SVGAGI. The CDR3 is 15 residues long. V gave up 5 bases and J gave up 7 bases; unmatched junction bases: 4.

This sequence joins TRBV11-1 and TRBJ1-2, with TRBD1 as a possible D gene (6 bases). Germline values: CDR1 SGHAT, CDR2 FQDESV (reference sequence). Between the trimmed V and J ends, which lost 1 base and 4 bases, there was a span of 13 bases. The CDR3 covers 15 residues. The CDR3 region is CASSLDRDRTYGYTF. The CDR3 DNA sequence: TGTGCCAGCAGCTTAGATCGCGACAGGACCTATGGCTACACCTTC.

V and J are TRBV19 and TRBJ1-2; 7 nucleotides align to TRBD1. The CDR3 runs to 15 residues. Germline V gene data show CDR1 as LNHDA and CDR2 as SQIVND (reference sequence). J gave up 4 bases and V 6 bases, and 11 bases lay outside the gene matches. CDR3 protein: CASSFLDRSGYGYTF. CDR3 sequence (DNA): TGTGCCAGTAGCTTCCTGGACAGGTCGGGCTATGGCTACACCTTC.